The 21 T cell receptor beta chains reported below all come from one sample, sequenced in a study of STAT5B mutations in CD4+ large granular lymphocyte leukemia (dated by TCRdb to 2022 to 2024). Library prep was done by the immunoSEQ multiplex PCR assay. This immuneACCESS table, as held by TCRdb, lists in-frame sequences with V and J called but not all clones. Of the missing ones, under half trace to an unresolved V gene in checked studies; the others have no known cause. This sample lists 25,000 to 30,000 clones; approximately 80% were detected once. About 1.1% of the sample belongs to the ten largest clones. The sequencing input was CD4+ T cells from blood buffy coats. The receptors originated from a human donor in good health.

The V and J genes are TRBV5-1 and TRBJ1-1, with a tentative D call TRBD1 (5 bases). This CDR3 spans 15 amino acids. The germline V gene encodes CDR1 SGHRS and CDR2 YFSETQ. The V end lost 3 bases, the J end lost 1 base, and 13 bases lay between the germline ends. In nucleotides, the CDR3 is TGCGCCAGCAGCTGGCGCCTTGGGGGGAACACTGAAGCTTTCTTT. Translated: CASSWRLGGNTEAFF.

This clone was counted only a few times. The V call is TRBV27, the J call TRBJ1-5; 7 bases line up with TRBD1. After removal of 4 bases from V and 3 bases from J, the junction contained 6 bases not matched to a gene. Germline CDR1 and CDR2: MNHEY and SMNVEV (reference sequence). This CDR3 region has 15 residues. This chain's CDR3 is CASSSGTESNQPQHF. Written as DNA, the CDR3 is TGTGCCAGCAGTTCGGGGACAGAATCCAATCAGCCCCAGCATTTT.

The chain joins TRBV7-6 to TRBJ2-3; D not resolved. The germline gives CDR1 SGHVS, CDR2 FNYEAQ. This CDR3 is 15 amino acids long. The V end lost 6 bases, the J end lost 6 bases, and 19 bases lay between the germline ends. The CDR3 nucleotides read TGTGCCAGCAGTAAAGGCCCGGGCCCCCCGGATACGCAGTATTTT. Encoded protein: CASSKGPGPPDTQYF.

J is TRBJ2-5 and V is TRBV12-5, with 7 nucleotides matching TRBD2. After removal of 1 base from V and 2 bases from J, the junction contained 1 base not matched to a gene. This CDR3 comprises 14 residues. Germline V gene lookup returns CDR1 LGHNT and CDR2 FRNRAP. This CDR3 is CASGLGGGQETQYF. The CDR3 DNA reads as TGTGCTAGTGGTTTGGGCGGGGGACAAGAGACCCAGTACTTC.

This clone was seen once. This chain uses TRBV9 with TRBJ2-5; 12 positions agree with TRBD2. The germline V gene has CDR1 SGDLS and CDR2 YYNGEE. This CDR3 spans 16 amino acids. With 0 bases clipped from V and 2 bases from J, the junction kept 2 bases outside the gene matches. CDR3 protein: CASSVGTSGVQETQYF. The CDR3 coding sequence is TGTGCCAGCAGCGTAGGGACTAGCGGGGTTCAAGAGACCCAGTACTTC.

This chain uses TRBV6-1 with TRBJ2-5; D is perhaps TRBD2 (6 bases). Germline-derived CDR1 and CDR2 are MNHNS and SASEGT. Trimming pared 6 bases from V and 4 bases from J, leaving 15 bases between. This CDR3 has 14 residues. The DNA for the CDR3 is TGTGCCAGCAGCAGGAGACTAGTGGGAGAGACCCAGTACTTC. It translates to CASSRRLVGETQYF.

This clone was observed a handful of times. This chain links TRBV7-9 with TRBJ1-1; no definite D call. V dropped 5 bases and J dropped 5 bases, with 12 bases sitting between them. CDR1 and CDR2 from the germline V gene are SEHNR and FQNEAQ (reference sequence). CDR3 length equals 13 residues. CDR3 amino acids: CASSLNTVTEAFF. CDR3 DNA sequence: TGTGCCAGCAGCCTAAACACGGTTACTGAAGCTTTCTTT.

The gene calls are TRBV7-9 and TRBJ2-7; TRBD1 matches 9 bases. Per germline, CDR1 SEHNR and CDR2 FQNEAQ (reference sequence). This CDR3 comprises 14 residues. After removal of 3 bases from V and 1 base from J, the junction contained 1 base not matched to a gene. CDR3: CASSLTGGSYEQYF. In nucleotides, the CDR3 is TGTGCCAGCAGCTTGACAGGGGGGTCCTACGAGCAGTACTTC.

V is TRBV27 and J is TRBJ2-7; D is perhaps TRBD1 or TRBD2 (5 bases each). V lost 2 bases, J lost 1 base, and 18 bases lay in between. CDR3 size: 17 residues. CDR1 is MNHEY and CDR2 is SMNVEV in the germline V gene (reference sequence). The CDR3 DNA reads TGTGCCAGCAGTTTAAGGTTTGAGAGGGGTCCTTCCTACGAGCAGTACTTC. Residues: CASSLRFERGPSYEQYF.

The chain recombines TRBV18 with TRBJ1-1, with a tentative D call TRBD1 (5 bases). V was trimmed by 6 bases and J by 5 bases, leaving 10 bases between them. CDR3 size: 12 residues. Germline CDR1 reads KGHSH; CDR2 reads LQKENI. CDR3: CASSPGLTEAFF. For the CDR3, the DNA is TGTGCCAGCTCTCCAGGGTTAACTGAAGCTTTCTTT. Full variable domain (outside the CDR3, taken from reference TRBV18 and TRBJ1-1): NAGVMQNPRHLVRRRGQEARLRCSPMKGHSHVYWYRQLPEEGLKFMVYLQKENIIDESGMPKERFSAEFPKEGPSILRIQQVVRGDSAAYFCASSPGLTEAFFGQGTRLTVV.

The CDR3 is CASRYGQGAYEQYF. CDR3 sequence (DNA): TGTGCCAGCAGATACGGACAGGGAGCGTACGAGCAGTACTTC. The chain carries TRBV6-5 and TRBJ2-7; 8 bases are a match to TRBD1. V lost 6 bases to trimming and J lost 4 bases; unmatched junction nucleotides: 8. The CDR3 spans 14 residues. Germline V lookup: CDR1 MNHEY, CDR2 SVGAGI.

The chain combines TRBV7-2 with TRBJ2-3; 12 bases match TRBD1. V lost 5 bases to trimming and J lost 5 bases; unmatched junction nucleotides: 5. The CDR3 covers 15 residues. Germline V gives CDR1 SGHTA, CDR2 FQGNSA. The CDR3 loop reads CASSAGTGGRDTQYF. The CDR3 nucleotides are TGTGCCAGCAGCGCCGGGACAGGGGGCAGAGATACGCAGTATTTT.

The chain employs TRBV4-1 and TRBJ2-5; TRBD2 might be the D (6 bases). The CDR3 sequence is 15 residues long. Per the germline V gene, CDR1 is MGHRA and CDR2 is YSYEKL. V gave up 3 bases and J gave up 2 bases, with 13 bases separating them. The CDR3 sequence is CASSQRGATQETQYF. The DNA for the CDR3 is TGCGCCAGCAGCCAGCGGGGAGCCACACAAGAGACCCAGTACTTC.

The chain employs TRBV30 and TRBJ2-2; 10 bases fit TRBD1. The CDR3 is 15 residues long. In germline, CDR1 is GTSNPN, CDR2 SVGIG (reference sequence). V was pared by 1 base and J by 6 bases, with 5 bases of the junction left unmatched. CDR3 bases: TGTGCCTGGAGTGGGGGACAGGGGTTTCCCGGGGAGCTGTTTTTT. It specifies CAWSGGQGFPGELFF.

The V call is TRBV7-3, the J call TRBJ2-1, with D perhaps matching TRBD1 or TRBD2 (5 bases each). The CDR3 sequence is 16 residues long. Per germline, CDR1 SGHTA and CDR2 FQGTGA. The V and J ends lost 6 bases and 9 bases respectively, with 24 bases between them. Here the CDR3 DNA reads TGTGCCAGCAGTCGTACCGGGACCCCGAGGTCAGGTGAGCAGTTCTTC. Amino acid sequence: CASSRTGTPRSGEQFF.

The chain couples TRBV19 to TRBJ1-5, with D perhaps TRBD1 (5 bases). V lost 6 bases and J lost 3, with 9 bases in between. CDR1 and CDR2 from the germline V gene are LNHDA and SQIVND (reference sequence). CDR3 size: 13 residues. The CDR3 sequence is CASRPGINQPQHF. The CDR3 DNA is TGTGCCAGTAGGCCAGGGATCAATCAGCCCCAGCATTTT.

This chain joins TRBV28 and TRBJ2-7; D not resolved. The CDR3 loop spans 11 amino acids. Germline lookup yields CDR1 MDHEN and CDR2 SYDVKM. V lost 5 bases, J lost 3 bases, and 5 bases lay in between. The CDR3 sequence is CASSNVYEQYV. CDR3 coding DNA: TGTGCCAGCAGTAACGTCTACGAGCAGTACGTC.

This clone was observed a single time. The chain couples TRBV5-1 to TRBJ1-6; D remains ambiguous. The V end lost 3 bases, the J end lost 7 bases, and 8 bases lay between the germline ends. CDR3 length equals 13 residues. Germline CDR1 is SGHRS and CDR2 is YFSETQ. The CDR3 DNA reads as TGCGCCAGCAGCTCCGACACAAATTCACCCCTCCACTTT. Translated: CASSSDTNSPLHF.

The chain uses TRBV2 and TRBJ2-5, with no clear D. The CDR3 loop spans 12 amino acids. In germline, CDR1 is SNHLY, CDR2 FYNNEI. V dropped 7 bases and J dropped 5 bases, with 11 bases sitting between them. CDR3 loop: CASIGIGETQYF. CDR3 in DNA: TGTGCCAGCATTGGTATCGGGGAGACCCAGTACTTC.

The V call is TRBV5-1, the J call TRBJ1-1, with 11 positions matching TRBD1. V lost 4 bases and J lost 0; bases outside the gene matches: 2. The CDR3 is made up of 15 amino acids. Germline V gene sequence: CDR1 SGHRS, CDR2 YFSETQ. The CDR3 loop reads CASSKDRGLNTEAFF. CDR3 DNA sequence: TGCGCCAGCAGCAAGGACAGGGGGCTGAACACTGAAGCTTTCTTT. The full variable domain, its missing parts supplied by reference TRBV5-1 and TRBJ1-1, is KAGVTQTPRYLIKTRGQQVTLSCSPISGHRSVSWYQQTPGQGLQFLFEYFSETQRNKGNFPGRFSGRQFSNSRSEMNVSTLELGDSALYLCASSKDRGLNTEAFFGQGTRLTVV.

This clone was recorded a few times. The CDR3 loop is CASTSGQGDTEAFF. In DNA, the CDR3 is TGCGCCAGCACGTCGGGACAGGGGGACACTGAAGCTTTCTTT. The chain employs TRBV5-1 and TRBJ1-1; 11 bases are a match to TRBD1. Germline CDR1 is SGHRS and CDR2 is YFSETQ. The CDR3 spans 14 residues. Losses at the gene ends were 6 bases for V and 3 bases for J; bases not matched to a gene: 4.